These 10 T cell receptor beta chains came from one sample sequenced in a study of control samples from healthy donors and cancer patients. Here immunoSEQ multiplex PCR was the method, and the copy in TCRdb shows in-frame clones only, minus some. The table lists roughly 52,000 clones, roughly 96% of them singletons. The sequenced sample was blood. These receptors were taken from a man between 25 and 39 years old in good health.

This clone was recorded once. The chain uses TRBV28 and TRBJ1-1; no definite D call. CDR1 MDHEN and CDR2 SYDVKM come from the germline V gene. The CDR3 has 14 residues. V lost 0 bases, J lost 1 base, and 6 bases lay in between. The CDR3 region has the DNA TGTGCCAGCAGTTTATGGAGAGGGAACACTGAAGCTTTCTTT. Its protein product is CASSLWRGNTEAFF.

The V gene is TRBV6-4, the J gene TRBJ1-1; D is uncertain. The CDR3 is made up of 13 amino acids. The germline V gene encodes CDR1 MRHNA and CDR2 SNTAGT. V lost 5 bases, J lost 5 bases, and 12 bases lay in between. The CDR3 loop is CASSPEAGTEAFF. The CDR3 nucleotides read TGTGCCAGCAGTCCAGAGGCGGGGACTGAAGCTTTCTTT.

The chain links TRBV6-2 or TRBV6-3 to TRBJ1-4; 7 bases align to TRBD1. Germline-derived CDR1 and CDR2 are MNHEY and SVGEGT. With V trimmed by 4 bases and J by 8 bases, 10 bases remained unmatched. This CDR3 has 15 amino acids. The CDR3 DNA sequence: TGTGCCAGCAGTTCCCGGACAGGTACGAAAGAAAAACTGTTTTTT. Its protein is CASSSRTGTKEKLFF.

V usage is TRBV27 and J usage is TRBJ2-7; D is uncertain. The CDR3 length is 11 residues. Germline V gives CDR1 MNHEY, CDR2 SMNVEV (reference sequence). The V end was cut by 4 bases, the J end by 0 bases, with 1 base between. CDR3 sequence reads: CASSSSYEQYF. The CDR3 nucleotides read TGTGCCAGCAGTTCCTCCTACGAGCAGTACTTC.

The CDR3 reads CASSPDQVGEKLFF. The CDR3 region has the DNA TGCGCCAGCAGCCCCGACCAGGTCGGGGAAAAACTGTTTTTT. The chain is built from TRBV4-1 and TRBJ1-4; the D is unclear. V lost 4 bases, J lost 8 bases, and 14 bases lay in between. The germline CDR1 and CDR2 sequences are MGHRA and YSYEKL. This CDR3 has 14 residues.

The V gene is TRBV6-5, the J gene TRBJ2-7; the D is unclear. V shed 0 bases and J shed 3 bases, with 12 bases lying between them. Germline loops: CDR1 MNHEY, CDR2 SVGAGI. The CDR3 runs to 15 residues. The CDR3 coding sequence is TGTGCCAGCAGTTACTCGATAATGGGGATCTACGAGCAGTACTTC. As protein: CASSYSIMGIYEQYF.

The genes are TRBV5-1 and TRBJ2-5; no clear D gene. Trimming cost V 6 bases and J 5 bases, with 35 bases left between them. CDR1 is SGHRS and CDR2 is YFSETQ in the germline V gene. CDR3 length: 20 residues. CDR3 DNA: TGCGCCAGCACCCCAGGTAGGCGGCTGAGTTTACGGGCCGAGTTGGAGACCCAGTACTTC. Encoded protein: CASTPGRRLSLRAELETQYF.

The CDR3 DNA is TGTGCCAGCACCGAGGGACAGCTACTCCTCTTCTACACCTTC. It is translated as CASTEGQLLLFYTF. The V call is TRBV6-5, the J call TRBJ1-2; 7 bases align to TRBD1. Germline assignment: CDR1 MNHEY and CDR2 SVGAGI. The CDR3 consists of 14 residues. Trimming removed 7 bases from V and 10 bases from J; junction bases left unmatched: 15.

This chain uses TRBV4-1 with TRBJ1-1, with D possibly being TRBD1 (6 bases). V lost 7 bases and J 1 base, leaving 16 bases between the germline ends. Looked up from germline, CDR1 is MGHRA and CDR2 is YSYEKL. The CDR3 length is 15 residues. The CDR3 region has the DNA TGCGCCAGCACCCCCGACAGGTCGGGGAACACTGAAGCTTTCTTT. This codes for CASTPDRSGNTEAFF.

The V gene is TRBV12-3 or TRBV12-4, the J gene TRBJ1-5; D is uncertain. V was cut by 3 bases and J by 7 bases, with 10 bases left in between. The CDR3 is made up of 13 amino acids. CDR3 loop: CASSFAGGQPQHF. CDR3 coding DNA: TGTGCCAGCAGTTTTGCGGGTGGGCAGCCCCAGCATTTT.